This T cell receptor beta chain was documented in a study of spatial heterogeneity in lung cancer. As for the study in general: Beta-chain sequences were consistently detected more often than alpha-chain sequences. A unique TCR and UMI combination showed up more than ten times in raw reads, on average.

There are 15 residues in the CDR3. Trimming removed 6 bases from V and 4 bases from J, with 18 bases in between. From germline, CDR1 is SEHNR and CDR2 FQNEAQ (reference sequence). This clonotype is termed medium-sized (0.01 to 0.1%). In a library made to pick up alpha chains, this beta chain is a stray read with a size that means little. All TCR cDNA molecules were individually tagged with a unique molecular identifier. TCRdb redid the calling of the 5' RACE reads with MiXCR, one entry per CDR3 protein. The table has over 5,500 distinct CDR3 sequences, over 5% seen once. The sample's time point: sample taken at primary tumor resection. Whole RNA, which was extracted from tumor, nontumor lung tissue or frozen PBMC, was sequenced without any cell sorting. Donors were under 90 untreated early-stage non-small cell lung cancer patients.

The TCR was taken from a female donor with early-stage non-small cell lung cancer. The material was normal lung tissue next to the tumor, obtained at surgery. The rearrangement joins TRBV7-9 to TRBJ2-5; D is possibly TRBD1 or TRBD2 (6 bases each). Here the CDR3 reads CASSPERGGGETQYF. Written as DNA, the CDR3 is TGTGCCAGCAGTCCCGAGAGAGGAGGGGGAGAGACCCAGTACTTC.